The clone carrying this T cell receptor (beta chain) was observed once. Its antigen is as yet unknown. These data are taken from a study of vaccination and CD4 T cells after COVID-19. The overall study: Participants were administered two doses of either the BNT162b2 or the mRNA-1273 vaccine. Overlapping spike peptides of SARS-CoV-2, HCoV-NL63, HCoV-OC43 and HCoV-229E stimulated the cells.

Germline loops: CDR1 SGHTS, CDR2 YDEGEE. Trimming cost V 2 bases and J 4 bases, with 10 bases left between them. The CDR3 spans 14 residues. Indicated treatment: roughly 11-day PBMC culture with coronavirus spike peptide pools or control peptides (ViraFEST assay). Positive PCR dates spanned March to December 2020, predating US Alpha, Beta and Delta variants. Once cultured 9 to 11 days, CD4+ T cells underwent isolation by negative selection. The Oncomine TCR Beta short-read assay sequenced DNA from cultured CD4+ T cells. One entry per CDR3 protein results from TCRdb running MiXCR on the PCR reads. The sample consists of some 19,000 distinct CDR3 sequences, approximately 40% of them appearing once.

The sequenced sample consisted of cultured CD4+ T cells from blood. The V and J genes are TRBV5-8 and TRBJ1-3; possible D gene TRBD1, 6 bases. This clonotype originated in a human donor with COVID-19. CDR3 protein: CASSFRGVGNTIYF. CDR3 in DNA: TGTGCCAGCAGCTTCAGGGGAGTGGGAAACACCATATATTTT.